Below are 14 T cell receptor beta chains sequenced from a single sample in a study of T cell clonotyping in hematopoietic cell transplantation (dated by TCRdb to about 2021). The library was obtained by the immunoSEQ multiplex PCR assay. The immuneACCESS repertoire file appears here via TCRdb, limited to in-frame rearrangements. These files lack a portion of the clones; in checked studies, under half of the deficit traces to unresolved V genes, and the cause of the others is not known. This sample lists around 80,000 clones; roughly 95% were detected once. The ten largest clones take up under 2% of the sample. Taken with the paper, the label for time point translates to: recipient sample about 28 days before transplant, after cytoreduction. This sample comprised peripheral blood mononuclear cells, obtained before stem cell transplant. The receptors were sampled from a woman aged 45-59 years with acute myeloid leukemia. Some clones in this sample may be carry-over from other donors' samples.

J is TRBJ1-2 and V is TRBV29-1; tentatively, D is TRBD1 (5 bases). CDR1 is SQVTM and CDR2 is ANQGSEA in the germline V gene. Trimming left V 7 bases short and J 4 bases short, with 13 bases between. The CDR3 is 12 amino acids. CDR3 loop: CSGDLAGYGYTF. The CDR3 region has the DNA TGCAGCGGGGACCTCGCCGGCTATGGCTACACCTTC.

CDR3 region: CAWSVTSRGGAFF. The CDR3 nucleotides read TGTGCCTGGAGTGTCACCTCCCGCGGCGGGGCTTTCTTT. The V and J genes are TRBV30 and TRBJ1-1; D gene unclear. From germline, CDR1 is GTSNPN and CDR2 SVGIG (reference sequence). The ends were cut back, 0 bases at V and 11 bases at J, with 16 bases in the middle. This CDR3 region has 13 residues. The full variable domain, in which reference TRBV30 and TRBJ1-1 provide the parts outside the CDR3, is SQTIHQWPATLVQPVGSPLSLECTVEGTSNPNLYWYRQAAGRGLQLLFYSVGIGQISSEVPQNLSASRPQDRQFILSSKKLLLSDSGFYLCAWSVTSRGGAFFGQGTRLTVV.

The chain joins TRBV27 to TRBJ1-2, with D perhaps matching TRBD1 (6 bases). Germline loops: CDR1 MNHEY, CDR2 SMNVEV (reference sequence). The CDR3 loop spans 15 amino acids. Trimming removed 0 bases from V and 4 bases from J, with 12 bases in between. CDR3 sequence (DNA): TGTGCCAGCAGTTTATCTACAGGGATGAGCTATGGCTACACCTTC. It codes for CASSLSTGMSYGYTF.

The V and J genes are TRBV27 and TRBJ2-7, with D perhaps matching TRBD2 (7 bases). The CDR3 totals 17 residues. Looked up from germline, CDR1 is MNHEY and CDR2 is SMNVEV (reference sequence). V lost 0 bases to trimming and J lost 1 base, with 16 bases between them. As DNA, the CDR3 is TGTGCCAGCAGTTTATCGTTCGGGGGGCTAGTATCCTACGAGCAGTACTTC. Protein product: CASSLSFGGLVSYEQYF.

The chain uses TRBV19 and TRBJ2-3; the match to TRBD1 covers 8 bases. The V segment lost 4 bases and the J segment 0 bases; nucleotides outside the gene matches: 9. Per germline, CDR1 LNHDA and CDR2 SQIVND (reference sequence). This CDR3 has 17 amino acids. The CDR3 DNA sequence: TGTGCCAGTAGTAAGATACCCACAGGGGGAAGCACAGATACGCAGTATTTT. This translates into CASSKIPTGGSTDTQYF.

This clone was recorded only once. The V gene is TRBV27, the J gene TRBJ1-1; 7 bases are a match to TRBD1. The V gene's germline CDR1 is MNHEY and CDR2 SMNVEV (reference sequence). The CDR3 is made up of 15 amino acids. V lost 3 bases to trimming and J lost 3 bases; unmatched junction nucleotides: 7. The DNA of the CDR3 is TGTGCCAGCAGTTTTTCTGGGACAGCTTACACTGAAGCTTTCTTT. Translation gives CASSFSGTAYTEAFF.

V is TRBV4-1 and J is TRBJ1-2; D not certain. Trimming took 0 bases from V and 2 from J, leaving 10 bases between them. The CDR3 has 15 amino acids. In germline, CDR1 is MGHRA, CDR2 YSYEKL. CDR3 nucleotides: TGCGCCAGCAGCCAAGATCAGGCGGTCAACTATGGCTACACCTTC. Protein product: CASSQDQAVNYGYTF.

DNA for the CDR3: TGTGCCAGCAGAGGGGACGGCAACACTGAAGCTTTCTTT. The encoded protein is CASRGDGNTEAFF. The rearrangement links TRBV2 to TRBJ1-1, with D possibly matching TRBD1 (5 bases). The CDR3 contains 13 residues. The V end lost 6 bases, the J end lost 2 bases, and 10 bases lay between the germline ends. Germline V gene lookup returns CDR1 SNHLY and CDR2 FYNNEI.

CDR3 DNA sequence: TGTGCCAGCAGCAACCAAAAGGACAGGGAGAACACTGAAGCTTTCTTT. Protein sequence: CASSNQKDRENTEAFF. The gene calls are TRBV21-1 and TRBJ1-1; TRBD1 is the table's D call and was not checked against the DNA. TRBV21-1 is shown as a pseudogene. This CDR3 has 16 amino acids.

The V gene is TRBV9, the J gene TRBJ2-2; D tentatively reads TRBD1 or TRBD2 (5 bases each). CDR1 SGDLS and CDR2 YYNGEE come from the germline V gene. The CDR3 consists of 15 residues. V shed 2 bases and J shed 7 bases, with 15 bases lying between them. The CDR3 nucleotides read TGTGCCAGCAGCGTGGGGGTTGAGCGCATCGGGGAGCTGTTTTTT. Translated, it gives CASSVGVERIGELFF.

V usage is TRBV30 and J usage is TRBJ1-1, with D uncertain. Deletions cut 4 bases from V and 7 bases from J, with 19 bases between. In germline, CDR1 is GTSNPN, CDR2 SVGIG (reference sequence). CDR3 size: 14 residues. CDR3 region: CAWKGSRPYVEAFF. The CDR3 DNA follows: TGTGCCTGGAAAGGGTCGAGACCGTATGTTGAAGCTTTCTTT.

In DNA form, the CDR3 reads TGCGCCAGCAGCCCCGGGACAGGGATTAATCAGCCCCAGCATTTT. Translation gives CASSPGTGINQPQHF. The chain links TRBV5-1 to TRBJ1-5, with TRBD1 identical over 9 bases. The CDR3 covers 15 residues. V gave up 4 bases and J gave up 4 bases; unmatched junction bases: 6. Germline CDR1 and CDR2: SGHRS and YFSETQ.

The rearrangement joins TRBV29-1 to TRBJ2-7, with 11 bases that match TRBD1. The V segment lost 5 bases and the J segment 3 bases; nucleotides outside the gene matches: 3. The CDR3 is 13 residues long. Germline loops: CDR1 SQVTM, CDR2 ANQGSEA. CDR3 protein: CSVTGTGGYEQYF. The CDR3 region has the DNA TGCAGCGTTACTGGGACAGGGGGCTACGAGCAGTACTTC.

J is TRBJ2-7 and V is TRBV7-6, with D possibly TRBD2 on 6 matching bases. V lost 0 bases and J 2 bases, leaving 11 bases between the germline ends. The length of the CDR3 is 15 residues. Germline loops: CDR1 SGHVS, CDR2 FNYEAQ. In nucleotides, the CDR3 is TGTGCCAGCAGCTTAGCTCCGGGACTGACCTACGAGCAGTACTTC. Translation gives CASSLAPGLTYEQYF.